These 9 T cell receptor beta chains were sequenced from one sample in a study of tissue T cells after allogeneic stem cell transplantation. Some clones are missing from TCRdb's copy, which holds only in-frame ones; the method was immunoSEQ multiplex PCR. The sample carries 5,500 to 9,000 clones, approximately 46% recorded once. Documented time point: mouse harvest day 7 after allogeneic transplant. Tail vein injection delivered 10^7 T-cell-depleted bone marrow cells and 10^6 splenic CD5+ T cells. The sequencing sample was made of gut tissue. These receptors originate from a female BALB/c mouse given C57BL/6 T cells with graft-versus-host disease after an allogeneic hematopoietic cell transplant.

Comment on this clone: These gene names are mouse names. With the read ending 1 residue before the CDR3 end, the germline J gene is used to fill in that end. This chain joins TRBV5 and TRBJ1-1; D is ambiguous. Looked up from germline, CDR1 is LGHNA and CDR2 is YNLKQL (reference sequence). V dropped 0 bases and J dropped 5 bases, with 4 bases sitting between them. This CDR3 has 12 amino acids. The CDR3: CASSQERTEVFF. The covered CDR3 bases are TGTGCCAGCAGCCAAGAAAGGACAGAAGTCTTC.

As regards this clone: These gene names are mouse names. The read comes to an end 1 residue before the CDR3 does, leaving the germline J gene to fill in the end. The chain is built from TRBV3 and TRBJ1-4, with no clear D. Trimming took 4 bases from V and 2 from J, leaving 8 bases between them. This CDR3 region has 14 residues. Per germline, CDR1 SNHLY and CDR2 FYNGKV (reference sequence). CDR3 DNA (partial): TGTGCCAGCAGCTCGACAACATCCAACGAAAGATTATTT. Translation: CASSSTTSNERLF. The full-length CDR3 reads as CASSSTTSNERLFF.

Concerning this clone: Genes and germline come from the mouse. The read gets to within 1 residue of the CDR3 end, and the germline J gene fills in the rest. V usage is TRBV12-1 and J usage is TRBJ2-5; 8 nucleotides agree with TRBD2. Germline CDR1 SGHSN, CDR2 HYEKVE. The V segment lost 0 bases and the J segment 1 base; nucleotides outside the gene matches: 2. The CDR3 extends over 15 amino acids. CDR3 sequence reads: CASSLGGGHQDTQYF. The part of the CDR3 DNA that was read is TGTGCCAGCTCTCTCGGGGGGGGCCACCAAGACACCCAGTAC.

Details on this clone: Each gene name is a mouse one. The CDR3 protein is CASSLVGYEQYF. The CDR3 bases that were read are TGTGCCAGCAGCTTAGTAGGGTATGAACAGTAC. The chain couples TRBV3 to TRBJ2-7; no firm D call. The read gets to within 1 residue of the CDR3 end, and the germline J gene fills in the rest. Germline V gene sequence: CDR1 SNHLY, CDR2 FYNGKV (reference sequence). This CDR3 spans 12 amino acids. Trimming left V 1 base short and J 4 bases short, with 5 bases between.

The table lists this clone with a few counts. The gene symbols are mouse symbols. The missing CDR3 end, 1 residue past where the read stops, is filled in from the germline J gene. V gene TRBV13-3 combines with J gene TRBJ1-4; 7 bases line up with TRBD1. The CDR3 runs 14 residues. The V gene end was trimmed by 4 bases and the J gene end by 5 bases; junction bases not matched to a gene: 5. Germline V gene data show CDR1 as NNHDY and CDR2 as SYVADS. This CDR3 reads CASSPGTDNERLFF. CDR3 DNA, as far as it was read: TGTGCCAGCAGTCCTGGGACAGATAACGAAAGATTATTT.

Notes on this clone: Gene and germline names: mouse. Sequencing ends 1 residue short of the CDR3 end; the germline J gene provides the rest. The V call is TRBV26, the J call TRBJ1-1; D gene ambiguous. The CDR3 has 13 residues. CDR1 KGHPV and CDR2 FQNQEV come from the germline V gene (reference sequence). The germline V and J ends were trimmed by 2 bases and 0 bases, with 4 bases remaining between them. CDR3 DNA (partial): TGTGCCAGCAGTCTGAGATCAAACACAGAAGTCTTC. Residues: CASSLRSNTEVF. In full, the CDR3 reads CASSLRSNTEVFF.

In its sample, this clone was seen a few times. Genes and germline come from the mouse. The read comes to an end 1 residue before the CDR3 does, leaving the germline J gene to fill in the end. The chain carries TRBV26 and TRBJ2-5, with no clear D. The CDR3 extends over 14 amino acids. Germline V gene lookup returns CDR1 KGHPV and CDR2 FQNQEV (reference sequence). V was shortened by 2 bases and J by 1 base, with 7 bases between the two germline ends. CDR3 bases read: TGTGCCAGCAGTCTGGGACCCCACCAAGACACCCAGTAC. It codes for CASSLGPHQDTQY. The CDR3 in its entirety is CASSLGPHQDTQYF.

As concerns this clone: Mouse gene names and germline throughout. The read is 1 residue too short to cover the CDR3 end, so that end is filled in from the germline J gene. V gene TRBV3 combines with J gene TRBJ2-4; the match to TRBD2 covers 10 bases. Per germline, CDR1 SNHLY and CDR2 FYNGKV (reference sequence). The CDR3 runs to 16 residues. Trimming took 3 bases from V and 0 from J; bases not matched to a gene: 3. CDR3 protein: CASSFGLGASQNTLYF. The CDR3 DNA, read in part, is TGTGCCAGCAGCTTTGGACTGGGGGCTAGTCAAAACACCTTGTAC. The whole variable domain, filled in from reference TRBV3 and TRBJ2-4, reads GPKVLQIPSHQIIDMGQMVTLNCDPVSNHLYFYWYKQILGQQMEFLVNFYNGKVMEKSKLFKDQFSVERPDGSYFTLKIQPTALEDSAVYFCASSFGLGASQNTLYFGAGTRLSVL.

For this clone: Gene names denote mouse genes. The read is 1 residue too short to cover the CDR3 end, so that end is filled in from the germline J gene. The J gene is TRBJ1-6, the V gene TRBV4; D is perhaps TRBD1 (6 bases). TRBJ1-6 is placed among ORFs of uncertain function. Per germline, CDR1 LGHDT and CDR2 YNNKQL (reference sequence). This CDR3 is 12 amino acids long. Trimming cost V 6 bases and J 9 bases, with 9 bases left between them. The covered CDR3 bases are TGTGCCAGCAGTCCGGACAGTTCGCCCCTCTAC. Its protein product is CASSPDSSPLY. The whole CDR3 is CASSPDSSPLYF.